This T cell receptor (beta chain) was profiled in a study of T cell responses to AZD1222 COVID-19 vaccine (dated by TCRdb to about 2021). Regarding the study in general: A total of approximately 250 trial participants underwent TCR sequencing, of whom around 210 had received two doses of AZD1222 and around 25 had received two doses of the MenACWY control vaccine. Trial participants were enrolled into age subgroups of 18-55, 56-69 and 70-plus years, which contained about 150, 27 and 61 TCR-sequenced participants, respectively.

The CDR3, from cysteine to phenylalanine, totals 14 residues. Only the CDR3 part of the read is kept: 42 bases, read in frame from the first base. The V and J ends are trimmed by 0 bases and 4 bases, leaving 9 bases between them. CDR1 KGHSH and CDR2 LQKENI were looked up in the germline V gene. As concerns this clone: Its antigen is not yet known. Base qualities are missing; no much larger clone stands one base away.

The CDR3 regions of human TCRbeta chains were analyzed by immunosequencing. As for how the authors treated the data: TCRs in the repertoires were compared against a reference library of SARS-CoV-2-specific TCRs that had been generated with the MIRA antigen-specificity platform. Breadth was defined as the fraction of unique TCRs that were SARS-CoV-2-associated, and depth was defined as the fraction of total T cells that were SARS-CoV-2-associated. Using the MIRA data, each spike-specific TCR was assigned both to the spike region to which the TCR was reactive and to a CD4 or CD8 class. Log10-transformed breadth and depth values were compared by one-way ANOVA with Sidak's multiple comparisons tests. TCRdb obtained this table from immuneACCESS and retained in-frame rearrangements with V and J assigned. These tables miss some clones; where compared with another copy, unresolved V genes account for less than half of the shortfall, and the remainder is unexplained. The DNA was the basis for D and trimming; V, J and clone size are from that table. The sample data list approximately 140,000 clones, and more than 85% of these were observed just once. Approximately 3.3% of the sample goes to the ten largest clones.

The sample's time point label, in plain terms: about 28 days (+/-7) after the second vaccine dose. Because spike-specific TCR depth and breadth did not differ between the two schedules, AZD1222 recipients who got a second dose at roughly 4 weeks were pooled with those who got a second dose at roughly 12 weeks. The vaccinee samples were drawn from two UK trials, COV001 and COV002, one of which was a single-blind randomized controlled phase 2/3 trial testing AZD1222 (ChAdOx1 nCoV-19) in healthy adults. Trial participant PBMC samples were collected at day 0 and day 28 after the second dose for TCRbeta chain sequencing. Overall results and qualifications from the work: Vaccine-associated CD4 TCRs spanned the whole spike protein, with dominant responses in regions 160-218 and 743-854. Epitopes outside the regions mutated in the B.1.351 and B.1.1.7 variants were reportedly recognized by nearly half of the unique spike-specific TCRs. Spike-specific TCR breadth and depth rose significantly after two AZD1222 doses compared with day 0 and with MenACWY recipients. No day 14 peak-response samples were available, so repertoires were characterized only after the peak T cell response. Conclusions about previously exposed vaccinees were limited because only a handful of AZD1222 recipients were SARS-CoV-2 seropositive at baseline. Most participants were white British and females outnumbered males, and the authors suggested that clonal diversity may have been underestimated. In the small 56-69-year group, the increase in depth fell short of significance, most likely because of low power.

The receptor was derived from an adult who received the AZD1222 COVID-19 vaccine. The chain was built from TRBV18 and TRBJ1-2; no D segment can be confidently identified. The specimen was peripheral blood, collected 28 days after the second AZD1222 dose. The CDR3 sequence is CASSPPGTSYGYTF. The DNA sequence follows: TGTGCCAGCTCACCACCGGGAACGAGCTATGGCTACACCTTC.